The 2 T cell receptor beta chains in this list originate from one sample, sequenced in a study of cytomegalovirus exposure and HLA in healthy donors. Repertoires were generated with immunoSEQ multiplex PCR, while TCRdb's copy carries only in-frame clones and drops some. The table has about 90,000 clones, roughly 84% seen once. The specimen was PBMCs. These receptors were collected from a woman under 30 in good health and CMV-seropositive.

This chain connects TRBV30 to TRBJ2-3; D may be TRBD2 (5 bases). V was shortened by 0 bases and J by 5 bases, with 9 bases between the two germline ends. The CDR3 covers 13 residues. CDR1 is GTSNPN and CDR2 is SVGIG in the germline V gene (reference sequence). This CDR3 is CAWSVRSGDTQYF. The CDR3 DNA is TGTGCCTGGAGTGTACGGAGCGGAGATACGCAGTATTTT.

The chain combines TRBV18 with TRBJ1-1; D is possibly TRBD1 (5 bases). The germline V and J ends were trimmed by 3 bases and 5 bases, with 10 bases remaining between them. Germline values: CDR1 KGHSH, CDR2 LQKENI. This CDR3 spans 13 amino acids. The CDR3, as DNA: TGTGCCAGCTCACCCGACAGACAAACTGAAGCTTTCTTT. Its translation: CASSPDRQTEAFF.